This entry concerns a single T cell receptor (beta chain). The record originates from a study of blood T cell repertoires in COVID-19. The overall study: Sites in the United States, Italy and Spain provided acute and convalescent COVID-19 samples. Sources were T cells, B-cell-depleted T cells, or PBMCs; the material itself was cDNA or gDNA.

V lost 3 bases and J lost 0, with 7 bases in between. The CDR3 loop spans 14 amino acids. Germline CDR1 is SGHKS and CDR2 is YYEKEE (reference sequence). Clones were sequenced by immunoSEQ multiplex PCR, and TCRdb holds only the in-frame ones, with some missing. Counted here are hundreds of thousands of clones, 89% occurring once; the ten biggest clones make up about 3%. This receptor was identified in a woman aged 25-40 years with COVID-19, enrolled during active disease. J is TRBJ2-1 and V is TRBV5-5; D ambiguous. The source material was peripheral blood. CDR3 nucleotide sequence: TGTGCCAGCAGCTCTTCCGGCTCCTACAATGAGCAGTTCTTC. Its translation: CASSSSGSYNEQFF.